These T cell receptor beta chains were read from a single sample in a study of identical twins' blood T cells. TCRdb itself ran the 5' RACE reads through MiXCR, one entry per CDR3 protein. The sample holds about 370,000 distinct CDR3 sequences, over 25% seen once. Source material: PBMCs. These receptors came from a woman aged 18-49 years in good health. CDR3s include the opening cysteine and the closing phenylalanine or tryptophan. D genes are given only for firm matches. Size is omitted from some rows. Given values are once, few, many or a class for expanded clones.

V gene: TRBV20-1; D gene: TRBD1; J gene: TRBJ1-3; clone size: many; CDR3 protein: CSAPGQGSTIYF; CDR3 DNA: TGCAGTGCACCGGGACAGGGGAGCACCATATATTTT
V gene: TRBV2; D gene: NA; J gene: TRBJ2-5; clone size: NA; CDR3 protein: CASIKTGTHYF; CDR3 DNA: TGTGCCAGCATCAAAACGGGGACCCATTACTTC
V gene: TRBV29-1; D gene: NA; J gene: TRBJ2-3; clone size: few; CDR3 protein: CSSSGRVWTDTQYF; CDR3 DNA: TGCAGCTCCTCTGGACGGGTCTGGACAGATACGCAGTATTTT
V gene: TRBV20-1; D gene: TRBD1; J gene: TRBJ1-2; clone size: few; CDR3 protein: CSAYSRDSPFYGYTF; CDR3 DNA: TGCAGTGCTTACAGCCGGGACAGCCCTTTCTATGGCTACACCTTC
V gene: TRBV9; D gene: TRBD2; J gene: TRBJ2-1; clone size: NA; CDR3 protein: CASSRRTSANEQFF; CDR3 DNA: TGTGCCAGCAGCAGGCGGACTAGCGCGAATGAGCAGTTCTTC
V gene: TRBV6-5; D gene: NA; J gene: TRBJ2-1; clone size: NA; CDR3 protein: CASIKWDEQFF; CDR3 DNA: TGTGCCAGCATCAAGTGGGATGAGCAGTTCTTC
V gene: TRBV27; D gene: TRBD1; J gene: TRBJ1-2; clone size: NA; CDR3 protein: CASSLYGTVYGYTF; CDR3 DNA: TGTGCCAGCAGTTTATACGGGACAGTCTATGGCTACACCTTC
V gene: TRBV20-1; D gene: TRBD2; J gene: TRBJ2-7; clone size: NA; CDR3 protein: CSAKLLAGSYEQYF; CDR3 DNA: TGCAGTGCCAAGTTACTAGCGGGGTCTTACGAGCAGTACTTC
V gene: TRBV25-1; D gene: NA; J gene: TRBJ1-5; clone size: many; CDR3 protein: CASSAGSNQPQHF; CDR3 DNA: TGTGCCAGCAGTGCTGGAAGCAATCAGCCCCAGCATTTT
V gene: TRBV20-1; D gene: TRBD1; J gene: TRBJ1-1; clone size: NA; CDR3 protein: CSARDVDRGSDTEAFF; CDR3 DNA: TGCAGTGCTAGAGATGTGGACAGGGGTTCAGACACTGAAGCTTTCTTT
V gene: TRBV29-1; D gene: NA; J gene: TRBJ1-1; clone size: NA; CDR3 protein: CSVERQENTEAFF; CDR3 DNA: TGCAGCGTTGAAAGGCAGGAGAACACTGAAGCTTTCTTT
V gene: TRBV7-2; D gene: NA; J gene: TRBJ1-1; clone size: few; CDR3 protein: CASSLRWAGKRAFF; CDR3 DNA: TGTGCCAGCAGCTTAAGGTGGGCAGGGAAACGAGCTTTCTTT
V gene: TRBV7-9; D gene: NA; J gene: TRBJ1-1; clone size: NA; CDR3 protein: CASSLVGGGYSEAFF; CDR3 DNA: TGTGCCAGCAGCTTAGTGGGGGGGGGCTATTCTGAAGCTTTCTTT
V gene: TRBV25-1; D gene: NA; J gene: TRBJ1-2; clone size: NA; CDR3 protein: CASSEANLSYTF; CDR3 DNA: TGTGCCAGCAGTGAAGCAAACCTTAGCTACACCTTC
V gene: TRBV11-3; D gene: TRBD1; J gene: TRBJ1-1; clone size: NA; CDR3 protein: CASSFNRGLTGASF; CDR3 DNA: TGTGCCAGCAGCTTCAACAGGGGATTGACTGGAGCTTCCTTT
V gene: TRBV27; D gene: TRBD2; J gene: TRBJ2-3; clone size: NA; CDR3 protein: CASRTSWLRDTQYF; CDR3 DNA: TGTGCCAGTCGGACTAGCTGGCTCAGGGATACGCAGTATTTT
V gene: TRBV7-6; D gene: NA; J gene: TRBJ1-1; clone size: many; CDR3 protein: CASSLWRNTEAFF; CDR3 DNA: TGCGCCAGCAGCCTGTGGAGGAACACTGAAGCTTTCTTT
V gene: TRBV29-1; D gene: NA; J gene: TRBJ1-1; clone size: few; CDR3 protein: CSVGERGDGAFF; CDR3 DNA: TGCAGCGTTGGCGAAAGGGGCGATGGAGCTTTCTTT
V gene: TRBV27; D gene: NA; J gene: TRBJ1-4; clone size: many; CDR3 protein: CASSLGRGNEKLFF; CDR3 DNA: TGTGCCAGCAGTTTGGGGCGAGGTAATGAAAAACTGTTTTTT
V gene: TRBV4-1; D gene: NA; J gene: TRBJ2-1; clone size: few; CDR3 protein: CASSQDQGSNEQFF; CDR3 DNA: TGCGCCAGCAGCCAAGATCAGGGCAGCAATGAGCAGTTCTTC
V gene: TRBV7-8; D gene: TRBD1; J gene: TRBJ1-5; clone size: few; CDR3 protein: CASSFGAGGYQPQHF; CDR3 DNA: TGTGCCAGCAGCTTCGGCGCAGGGGGCTATCAGCCCCAGCATTTT
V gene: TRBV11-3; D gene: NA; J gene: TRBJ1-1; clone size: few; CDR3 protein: CASSREVTGAFF; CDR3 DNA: TGTGCCAGCAGCCGCGAGGTCACTGGAGCTTTCTTT
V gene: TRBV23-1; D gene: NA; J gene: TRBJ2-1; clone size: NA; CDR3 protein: CASSQSTVF; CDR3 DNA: TGCGCCAGCAGTCAATCGACGGTTTTC
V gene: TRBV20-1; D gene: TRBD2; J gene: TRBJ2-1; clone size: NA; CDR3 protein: CSASRTSGSEYNEQFF; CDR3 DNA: TGCAGTGCTAGTAGGACTAGCGGGAGTGAATACAATGAGCAGTTCTTC
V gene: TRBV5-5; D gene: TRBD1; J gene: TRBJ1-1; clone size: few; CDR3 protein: CASSLQDRANTEAFF; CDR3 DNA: TGTGCCAGCAGCCTCCAAGACAGGGCGAACACTGAAGCTTTCTTT